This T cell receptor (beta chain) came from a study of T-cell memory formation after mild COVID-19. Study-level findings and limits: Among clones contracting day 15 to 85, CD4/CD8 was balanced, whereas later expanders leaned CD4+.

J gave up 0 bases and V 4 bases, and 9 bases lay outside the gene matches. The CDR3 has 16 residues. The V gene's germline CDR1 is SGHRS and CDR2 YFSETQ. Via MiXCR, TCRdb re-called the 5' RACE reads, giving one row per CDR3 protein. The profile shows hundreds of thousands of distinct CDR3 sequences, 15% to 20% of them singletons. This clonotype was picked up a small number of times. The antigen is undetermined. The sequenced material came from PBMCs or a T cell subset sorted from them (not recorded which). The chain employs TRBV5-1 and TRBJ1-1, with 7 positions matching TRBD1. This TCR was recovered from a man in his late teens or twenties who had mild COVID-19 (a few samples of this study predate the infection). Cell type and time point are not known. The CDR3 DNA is TGCGCCAGCAGCCTGGCGGCAGGGGGATTGAACACTGAAGCTTTCTTT. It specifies CASSLAAGGLNTEAFF.